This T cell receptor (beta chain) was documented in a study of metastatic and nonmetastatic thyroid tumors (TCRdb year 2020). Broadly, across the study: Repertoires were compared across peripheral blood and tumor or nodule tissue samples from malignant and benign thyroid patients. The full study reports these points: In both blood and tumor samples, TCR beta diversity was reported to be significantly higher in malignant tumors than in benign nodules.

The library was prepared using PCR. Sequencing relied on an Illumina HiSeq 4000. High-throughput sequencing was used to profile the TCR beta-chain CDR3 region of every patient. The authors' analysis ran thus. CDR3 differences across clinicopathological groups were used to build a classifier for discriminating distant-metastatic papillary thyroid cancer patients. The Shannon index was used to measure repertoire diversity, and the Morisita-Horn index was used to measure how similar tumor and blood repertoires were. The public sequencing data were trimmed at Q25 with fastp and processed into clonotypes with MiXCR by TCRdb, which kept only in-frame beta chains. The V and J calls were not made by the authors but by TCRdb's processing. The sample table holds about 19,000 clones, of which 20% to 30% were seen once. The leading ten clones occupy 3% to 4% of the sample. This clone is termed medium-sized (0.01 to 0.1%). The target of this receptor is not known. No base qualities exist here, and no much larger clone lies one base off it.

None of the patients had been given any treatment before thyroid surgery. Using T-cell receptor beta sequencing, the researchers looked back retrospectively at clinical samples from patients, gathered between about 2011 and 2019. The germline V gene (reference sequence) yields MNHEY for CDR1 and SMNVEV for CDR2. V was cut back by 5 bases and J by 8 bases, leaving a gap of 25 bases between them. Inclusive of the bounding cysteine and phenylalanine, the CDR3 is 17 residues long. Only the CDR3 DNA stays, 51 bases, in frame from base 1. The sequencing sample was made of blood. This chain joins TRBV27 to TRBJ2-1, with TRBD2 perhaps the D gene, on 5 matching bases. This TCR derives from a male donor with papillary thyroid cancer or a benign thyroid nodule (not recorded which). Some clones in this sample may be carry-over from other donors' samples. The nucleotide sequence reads TGTGCCAGCAGTCGGGAAAGACTAACCACCCGTCTCGATGAGCAGTTCTTC. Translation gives CASSRERLTTRLDEQFF.